This T cell receptor beta chain was obtained from a study of control samples from healthy donors and cancer patients. Germline trimming cut 6 bases from V and 10 bases from J; bases unmatched to any gene: 7. The germline gives CDR1 MNHEY, CDR2 SVGAGI. The length of the CDR3 is 12 residues. The repertoire was sequenced with immunoSEQ multiplex PCR; TCRdb's copy has only in-frame clones and lacks some. The table has around 110,000 clones, over 75% seen once. Sequencing was carried out using PBMCs. The sequence was collected from a woman between 50 and 59 years old with colorectal cancer. The V gene is TRBV6-5, the J gene TRBJ2-7, with 9 bases lining up with TRBD2. CDR3 in DNA: TGTGCCAGCAGATATAGCGGGGGCGATCAGTACTTC. This gives the protein CASRYSGGDQYF.